The clone carrying this TCR beta chain appeared a few times. The study used treatment-naive patients who had stable or active relapsing-remitting disease as multiple sclerosis controls. CDR1 MNHEY and CDR2 SVGEGT come from the germline V gene. The ends were cut back, 6 bases at V and 6 bases at J, with 11 bases in the middle. The CDR3 extends over 13 amino acids. This entry comes from a study of CD8 T cells in Susac syndrome. The RNA input was about 0.45 to 1 ug, and it was reverse transcribed with random hexamers. Across 54 Vbeta and 13 Jbeta, TCR beta CDR3 was amplified with immunoSEQ multiplex PCR. Each CDR3 protein is one row after TCRdb ran MiXCR on the immunoSEQ multiplex PCR reads. The sample includes around 270,000 distinct CDR3 sequences, 70% to 90% of them seen just once.

The sample consisted of CD8+ T cells from PBMCs. V usage is TRBV6-2 or TRBV6-3 and J usage is TRBJ2-2; D is unclear. This receptor was obtained from a human donor with multiple sclerosis. The DNA for the CDR3 is TGTGCCAGCAGCGCAGTAGCCCCCGGGGAGCTGTTTTTT. As protein: CASSAVAPGELFF.